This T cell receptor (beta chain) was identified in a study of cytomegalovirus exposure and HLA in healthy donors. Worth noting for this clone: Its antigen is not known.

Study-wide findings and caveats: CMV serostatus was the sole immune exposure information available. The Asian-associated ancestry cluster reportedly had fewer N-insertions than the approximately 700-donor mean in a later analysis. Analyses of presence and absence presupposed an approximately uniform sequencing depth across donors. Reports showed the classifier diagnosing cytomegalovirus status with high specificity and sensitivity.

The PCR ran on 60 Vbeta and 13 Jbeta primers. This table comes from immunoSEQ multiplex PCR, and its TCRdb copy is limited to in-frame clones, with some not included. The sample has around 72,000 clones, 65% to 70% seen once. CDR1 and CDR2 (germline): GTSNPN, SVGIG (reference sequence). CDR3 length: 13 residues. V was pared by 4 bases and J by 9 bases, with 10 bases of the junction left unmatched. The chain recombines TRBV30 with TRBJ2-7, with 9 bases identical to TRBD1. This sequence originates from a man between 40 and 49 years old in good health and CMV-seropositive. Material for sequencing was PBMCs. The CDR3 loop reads CAWTQRDRDVQYF. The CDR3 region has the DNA TGTGCCTGGACCCAACGGGACAGGGATGTGCAGTACTTC.